This T cell receptor (beta chain) derives from a study of human T cells and chemical hapten exposure. Looking at the study overall: Upper-back patches of 0.01% DPC were read at 6 days. Mostly female, the patients presented with alopecia areata, totalis or universalis.

Time point defined: pre-sensitization, week 0. The treatment is: therapeutic diphenylcyclopropenone sensitization with weekly scalp DPC. The junction had 11 bases not matched to a gene; V was cut back by 4 bases and J by 4 bases. The CDR3 extends over 16 amino acids. Per the authors' pipeline: 100,000 or so TCRs per sample was the median, with a range of about 20,000 to 690,600. Each CDR3 protein gets one entry after TCRdb re-called the RACE reads with MiXCR. The V and J calls come from TCRdb's annotation, not from the publication. The data hold 200,000 to 300,000 distinct CDR3 sequences, with 7.5% to 10% observed a single time.

The chain uses TRBV12-3 or TRBV12-4 and TRBJ1-2, with 8 bases identical to TRBD1. This clonotype originated in a middle-aged woman with alopecia areata. Some clones in this sample may be carry-over from other donors' samples. The sample in question was whole blood, obtained in connection with sensitization to the hapten diphenylcyclopropenone (DPC). CDR3 DNA: TGTGCCAGCAGTTCGTTCACAGGGGGATGGGGCTATGGCTACACCTTC. This translates into CASSSFTGGWGYGYTF.